The rows below give T cell receptor beta chains drawn from one sample of a study of somatic mutations in cytotoxic T cells in rheumatoid arthritis. Produced via immunoSEQ multiplex PCR; TCRdb's table is partial and in-frame only. In the table there are around 23,000 clones, roughly 80% of which are singletons. Sequencing was carried out using CD8+ T cells sorted from blood. The receptors originated from an adult with rheumatoid arthritis. Each CDR3 is given with its conserved first and last residue. The D gene is left open where the match is weak. The size entry is marked missing in some rows and otherwise reads once, few, many or a size class.

clone_size	v_call	d_call	j_call	cdr3_nt	cdr3_aa
-	TRBV27	TRBD2	TRBJ2-1	TGTGCCAGCAGTTTACGGACTAGCGGGGGGGCGGAGAATGAGCAGTTCTTC	CASSLRTSGGAENEQFF
once	TRBV11-2	-	TRBJ1-5	TGTGCCAGCAGCTACTTTATTGATCAGCCCCAGCATTTT	CASSYFIDQPQHF
-	TRBV5-8	TRBD2	TRBJ2-2	TGTGCCAGCAGCTACTCCGGGGGGTACACTGTCGGGGAGCTGTTTTTT	CASSYSGGYTVGELFF
-	TRBV9	-	TRBJ1-2	TGTGCCAGCAGCGTAGGAGACAGCTATGGCTACACCTTC	CASSVGDSYGYTF
-	TRBV5-6	-	TRBJ1-2	TGTGCCAGCAGCTTGGTGGACGTTACAGCGTATGGCTACACCTTC	CASSLVDVTAYGYTF
-	TRBV11-2	-	TRBJ2-1	TGTGCCAGCAGCCGGGGCCCGGACACCGGAGTCCATGAGCAGTTCTTC	CASSRGPDTGVHEQFF
-	TRBV7-9	TRBD2	TRBJ2-1	TGTGCCAGCAGCTCCCATATAGCGGGGTTAAATGAGCAGTTCTTC	CASSSHIAGLNEQFF
-	TRBV13	-	TRBJ1-1	TGTGCCAGCAGCTTAGGGCCCCTGGGGGAAGCTTTCTTT	CASSLGPLGEAFF
-	TRBV6-4	-	TRBJ2-3	TGTGCCAGTCAGACTCGCACAGATACGCAGTATTTT	CASQTRTDTQYF
-	TRBV19	TRBD1	TRBJ1-3	TGTGCCAGTAGTATCGGGACAGGGGGCGGTGGAAACACCATATATTTT	CASSIGTGGGGNTIYF
-	TRBV6-6	TRBD1	TRBJ1-1	TGTGCCAGCAGCCTCGGACAGGGGAACACTGAAGCTTTCTTT	CASSLGQGNTEAFF
-	TRBV4-3	-	TRBJ2-3	TGCGCCAGCAGCCAATTTTCGGGGCACCCTGGCACAGATACGCAGTATTTT	CASSQFSGHPGTDTQYF
-	TRBV5-6	TRBD2	TRBJ2-3	TGTGCCAGCAGCCGCCCCCGGGAGGAGGCCACAGATACGCAGTATTTT	CASSRPREEATDTQYF
-	TRBV29-1	-	TRBJ2-5	TGCAGCGTGGCCTTGGATACTCAAGAGACCCAGTACTTC	CSVALDTQETQYF
few	TRBV6-6	-	TRBJ2-7	TGTGCCAGCAGCGAGAGTTACGAGCAGTACTTC	CASSESYEQYF
-	TRBV29-1	-	TRBJ1-1	TGCAGCGTTGACGACAGCCTGAACACTGAAGCTTTCTTT	CSVDDSLNTEAFF
once	TRBV6-6	-	TRBJ2-1	TGTGCCAGCACAGGAGGGCTACGGGATGAGCAGTTCTTC	CASTGGLRDEQFF
-	TRBV7-8	-	TRBJ1-1	TGTGCCAGCAGCTTACTGCAGTCGAACACTGAAGCTTTCTTT	CASSLLQSNTEAFF
-	TRBV7-2	-	TRBJ1-4	TGTGCCAGCAGCTTAGCGGTCGGTGCAACTAATGAAAAACTGTTTTTT	CASSLAVGATNEKLFF
-	TRBV7-2	-	TRBJ1-2	TGTGCCAGCAGCCCGAGCGGGACACCAGCTAACTATGGCTACACCTTC	CASSPSGTPANYGYTF
once	TRBV29-1	TRBD2	TRBJ2-1	TGCAGCGTTGCCTCGACTTTAATAGCGGGTAGCTCCTACAATGAGCAGTTCTTC	CSVASTLIAGSSYNEQFF
-	TRBV15	TRBD2	TRBJ2-7	TGTGCCACCAGCCCCAGCGGGGGGGCCGGGGAGCAGTACTTC	CATSPSGGAGEQYF
-	TRBV4-2	-	TRBJ2-7	TGTGCCAGCAGCCAAGGGGCTGGCTACGAGCAGTACTTC	CASSQGAGYEQYF
few	TRBV4-3	-	TRBJ1-1	TGCGCCAGCAGCCAAGGGACACAGAACACTGAAGCTTTCTTT	CASSQGTQNTEAFF
-	TRBV19	TRBD2	TRBJ2-1	TGTGCCAGTAGTATAGACGGGGGGTACAATGAGCAGTTCTTC	CASSIDGGYNEQFF
-	TRBV5-1	-	TRBJ2-6	TGCGCCAGCAGACAGGAAAACTCTGGGGCCAACGTCCTGACTTTC	CASRQENSGANVLTF
-	TRBV13	TRBD2	TRBJ2-1	TGTGCCAGCAGCGAACGCTCCTCTAGCGGGGGGGCCTGGGAGCAGTTCTTC	CASSERSSSGGAWEQFF
-	TRBV7-9	-	TRBJ1-2	TGTGCCAGCAGCTCAGACCCGAACAGGAGAGTAGGTGGCTACACCTTC	CASSSDPNRRVGGYTF
once	TRBV7-5	-	TRBJ1-1	TGTGTCAGAAGCTATGGGACAGGGGCCATGAACACTGAAGCTTTCTTT	CVRSYGTGAMNTEAFF
few	TRBV4-1	-	TRBJ1-1	TGCGCCAGCAGCCAAGATCGGACAGTCTCGGGAGCTTTCTTT	CASSQDRTVSGAFF
-	TRBV5-4	-	TRBJ2-1	TGTGCCAGCAGCTTGCTAGGAGCGTCCTACGGTAGCGATGAGCAGTTCTTC	CASSLLGASYGSDEQFF
-	TRBV7-3	-	TRBJ1-2	TGTGCCAGCAGCTTAGGACTGGGCTATGGCTACACCTTC	CASSLGLGYGYTF
-	TRBV4-1	TRBD1	TRBJ2-1	TGCGCCAGCACTTCCCAGGGGGACAGGGTGGACAATGAGCAGTTCTTC	CASTSQGDRVDNEQFF
-	TRBV9	-	TRBJ2-2	TGTGCCAGCAGCGGGAAAGGACAGCCGAACACCGGGGAGCTGTTTTTT	CASSGKGQPNTGELFF
-	TRBV7-8	-	TRBJ2-7	TGTGCCAGCAGCTCTAGTCCGAATCCGTGGGACGAGCAGTACTTC	CASSSSPNPWDEQYF
-	TRBV14	-	TRBJ2-1	TGTGCCAGCAGCCACAGTATAAAGGCGGGGTCCTCCTACAATGAGCAGTTCTTC	CASSHSIKAGSSYNEQFF
-	TRBV7-2	-	TRBJ2-2	TGTGCCAGCAGCTGGGATGGGGGCACCGGGGAGCTGTTTTTT	CASSWDGGTGELFF
once	TRBV6-5	-	TRBJ1-2	TGTGCCAGCAGTTACTCGGGGGACTATGGCTACACCTTC	CASSYSGDYGYTF
-	TRBV6-5	-	TRBJ2-7	TGTGCCAGCAGTTACGACAGATCTGGGACCTACGAGCAGTACTTC	CASSYDRSGTYEQYF
few	TRBV19	-	TRBJ1-2	TGTGCCAGTAGTCGGGACAAGGCCTATGGCTACACCTTC	CASSRDKAYGYTF
few	TRBV4-3	-	TRBJ1-2	TGCGCCAGCAGCCAAGAGACAGTAATAGCTAACTATGGCTACACCTTC	CASSQETVIANYGYTF
-	TRBV7-2	TRBD2	TRBJ2-7	TGTGCCAGCAGCTTAGGAGCGGGGGGGCCCTACGAGCAGTACTTC	CASSLGAGGPYEQYF
few	TRBV29-1	-	TRBJ1-1	TGCAGCGTTGTTGACGGATTGAACACTGAAGCTTTCTTT	CSVVDGLNTEAFF
-	TRBV15	-	TRBJ1-1	TGTGCCACCAGCAGAGGGGGCGAGTCAACCGAAGCTTTCTTT	CATSRGGESTEAFF
-	TRBV5-6	-	TRBJ1-2	TGTGCCAGCAGCCTGGACAGCTATGGCTACACCTTC	CASSLDSYGYTF
-	TRBV27	TRBD2	TRBJ2-5	TGTGCCAGCAGTTTATTTAAGGGACTAGATGAGACCCAGTACTTC	CASSLFKGLDETQYF
-	TRBV5-4	-	TRBJ1-1	TGTGCCAGCAGCCCCCCCAATGACGGCACTGAAGCTTTCTTT	CASSPPNDGTEAFF